The sequence of this T cell receptor beta chain was determined in a study of T-cell memory formation after mild COVID-19. This clonotype occurred a few times. Antigen unknown. Germline V gene sequence: CDR1 MNHEY, CDR2 SVGAGI. Between the trimmed V and J ends, which lost 0 bases and 0 bases, there was a span of 17 bases. The CDR3 is 18 amino acids. Findings of the study overall: Some SARS-CoV-2-responding clones were already detected in memory before infection.

Using its own MiXCR run on the 5' RACE reads, TCRdb lists one record per CDR3 protein. The top ten hold about 14% of the sample, which has around 130,000 distinct CDR3 sequences, 16% seen once. Sequencing was performed on PBMCs or a T cell subset sorted from them (not recorded which). This chain links TRBV6-5 with TRBJ1-2; no firm D call. The clonotype originates from an adult woman who had mild COVID-19 (a few samples of this study predate the infection). Cell type and time point are not known. CDR3 coding DNA: TGTGCCAGCAGTTACTCGAGCATGTCAATCGCCCCTAACTATGGCTACACCTTC. This sequence encodes CASSYSSMSIAPNYGYTF.